The 8 T cell receptor beta chains below were found in one sample sequenced in a study of memory CD4+ T cells and cytomegalovirus serostatus. TCRdb's copy holds only in-frame clones and misses some; the assay was immunoSEQ multiplex PCR. The sample lists about 92,000 clones; about four fifths were seen once. The sort gate was single viable CD3+CD4+CD8-CD45RO+ cells for memory CD4+ T cells. The material sequenced was memory CD4+ T cells from blood. These receptors were taken from an adult in good health and CMV-seropositive.

V and J are TRBV19 and TRBJ2-2; the match to TRBD1 covers 8 bases. This CDR3 is built from 14 residues. The V and J ends lost 10 bases and 5 bases, in that order; junction bases with no gene match: 9. In germline, CDR1 is LNHDA, CDR2 SQIVND (reference sequence). This CDR3 reads CATTRDRGTGELFF. As DNA, the CDR3 is TGTGCCACCACGCGCGACAGGGGAACCGGGGAGCTGTTTTTT.

A remark on this clone: Other DNA sequences of this sample code for an identical CDR3. The chain carries TRBV10-3 and TRBJ1-2; tentatively, D is TRBD1 (5 bases). Trimming removed 3 bases from V and 2 bases from J, with 7 bases in between. Germline V gene sequence: CDR1 ENHRY, CDR2 SYGVKD. The CDR3 length is 13 residues. DNA for the CDR3: TGTGCCATCAGTGAAAACAGGAACTATGGCTACACCTTC. This translates into CAISENRNYGYTF.

This rearrangement joins TRBV18 to TRBJ1-2; D is unclear. The germline gives CDR1 KGHSH, CDR2 LQKENI. The CDR3 totals 13 residues. V lost 3 bases, J lost 2 bases, and 7 bases lay in between. The CDR3 region is CASSPGKNYGYTF. CDR3 bases: TGTGCCAGCTCACCGGGGAAGAACTATGGCTACACCTTC.

A word on this clone: Different DNA sequences within this sample yield the same CDR3. The CDR3 coding sequence is TGTGCCAGCAGCTTGGTGTCGGGGAATGGCTACACCTTC. It specifies CASSLVSGNGYTF. The gene calls are TRBV5-4 and TRBJ1-2; D not resolved. Germline V gene data show CDR1 as SGHNT and CDR2 as YYREEE (reference sequence). The CDR3 is 13 amino acids. The V end was cut by 0 bases, the J end by 6 bases, with 9 bases between.

The chain has TRBV6-5 and TRBJ1-4, with a weak D call TRBD1 (5 bases). Germline assignment: CDR1 MNHEY and CDR2 SVGAGI. There are 15 residues in the CDR3. With 6 bases removed from V and 0 bases from J, the gap between germline ends came to 11 bases. The CDR3 DNA is TGTGCCAGCAGGCCCGGAGGGGCAACTAATGAAAAACTGTTTTTT. It codes for CASRPGGATNEKLFF.

As regards this clone: At one of its ends the junction is not consistent with the germline gene, which may arise from a read error. V gene TRBV29-1 combines with J gene TRBJ1-6, with D unclear. The CDR3 is 13 residues long. Germline assignment: CDR1 SQVTM and CDR2 ANQGSEA. The CDR3 DNA reads TGCAGCGCCGCTGAGACCTATAAGTCACCCCTCCACTTT. The encoded protein is CSAAETYKSPLHF.

V and J are TRBV9 and TRBJ2-1, with D maybe TRBD2 (6 bases). CDR3 length equals 14 residues. The germline V gene encodes CDR1 SGDLS and CDR2 YYNGEE. V was clipped by 0 bases and J by 11 bases, with 15 bases between them. Written as DNA, the CDR3 is TGTGCCAGCAGCGTAGCTCTCTGGGGACTCCAGCAGTTCTTC. Its translation is CASSVALWGLQQFF.

The gene calls are TRBV7-8 and TRBJ1-4; no definite D call. Trimming cost V 5 bases and J 5 bases, with 15 bases left between them. In germline, CDR1 is SGHVS, CDR2 FQNEAQ. The CDR3 runs to 15 residues. DNA of the CDR3: TGTGCCAGCAGCACCCCACGGTCCGGGAATGAAAAACTGTTTTTT. This translates into CASSTPRSGNEKLFF.